This TCR beta chain was documented in a study of blood T cell repertoires in COVID-19. Across the study: Acute and convalescent COVID-19 specimens originated in the United States, Italy and Spain.

Looked up from germline, CDR1 is LGHDT and CDR2 is YNNKEL (reference sequence). The CDR3 extends over 16 amino acids. J lost 5 bases, V lost 1 base, and 6 bases had no gene match. In the original workflow: Amplification of reference gene primers provided the estimated nucleated cell counts. The table came from immunoSEQ multiplex PCR; TCRdb's copy has only in-frame clones and leaves some out. From that table come the V and J calls and clone size; the DNA was used to work out D and trimming. This table has over 110,000 clones, approximately 88% appearing once. Material: peripheral blood. The TCR was taken from a human donor in a cohort sampled during active COVID-19. J is TRBJ2-2 and V is TRBV3-1 (or the pseudogene TRBV3-2), with 8 bases lining up with TRBD1. The CDR3: CASSQADRGVTGELFF. The CDR3 nucleotides read TGTGCCAGCAGCCAAGCCGACAGGGGAGTTACCGGGGAGCTGTTTTTT.